The T cell receptor beta chain described here comes from a study of shared clonotypes between healthy human individuals. The study drew its donors from healthy HIV-negative adults without recent acute infections or vaccinations. Overall study findings and caveats: Enrolling few donors narrowed the genetic and exposure-history diversity that was represented.

This clone has more than one count but fewer than ten. The antigen remains undetermined. The same CDR3 is also encoded by other DNA sequences in this sample. The CDR3 spans 20 residues. CDR1 and CDR2 (germline): MDHEN, SYDVKM. The V gene end was trimmed by 6 bases and the J gene end by 0 bases; junction bases not matched to a gene: 12. In the study's own analysis: From ImmunoSEQ came sequences covering only the junction and carrying no quality scores, so filtering differed. Assay: immunoSEQ multiplex PCR; the TCRdb copy retains only in-frame clones and omits some. The V and J calls and clone size were taken over from that table, and D and trimming were inferred from the DNA. This sample has about 92,000 clones, with approximately 51% found just once.

The clonotype was recovered from a middle-aged woman in good health. Some clones in this sample may be carry-over from other donors' samples. V usage is TRBV28 and J usage is TRBJ2-6; 12 bases match TRBD1. The sequenced material came from PBMCs. CDR3 region: CASRHPGTGGESSGANVLTF. The CDR3 nucleotides read TGTGCCAGCAGGCATCCCGGGACAGGGGGCGAAAGCTCTGGGGCCAACGTCCTGACTTTC.